This T cell receptor beta chain was recorded in a study of Tregs in tolerant kidney transplant recipients. Using immunoSEQ multiplex PCR, the repertoire was profiled, and TCRdb retains in-frame clones only, with some absent. Of about 240,000 clones listed, more than 65% are singletons. The germline CDR1 and CDR2 sequences are MNHEY and SVGAGI. The germline V and J ends were trimmed by 0 bases and 10 bases, with 17 bases remaining between them. This CDR3 comprises 15 residues. The sample consisted of CD4+ T cells from blood. The sequence came from a human donor in good health. This chain connects TRBV6-5 to TRBJ2-3; maybe TRBD2 (6 bases). DNA for the CDR3: TGTGCCAGCAGTTACTCGAGGGGACTGAGGAATGCGCAGTATTTT. Protein: CASSYSRGLRNAQYF.